The next 25 T cell receptor beta chains were all read from a single sample in a study of tissue T cells after allogeneic stem cell transplantation. The method was immunoSEQ multiplex PCR; TCRdb's version includes in-frame clones alone and lacks a portion of them. The sample includes about 9,800 clones, approximately 65% of them seen just once. Sequences were derived from tissue from the stomach, sampled at autopsy. The source of these receptors is a male donor at least 60 years old with lung cancer.

This chain links TRBV5-5 with TRBJ2-2; TRBD1 might be the D (6 bases). Per germline, CDR1 SGHKS and CDR2 YYEKEE (reference sequence). This CDR3 contains 16 residues. Trimming pared 5 bases from V and 10 bases from J, leaving 24 bases between. The CDR3 spells CASRLLAGTSREELFF. The CDR3 DNA reads as TGTGCCAGCAGGCTTCTTGCCGGGACAAGCCGTGAGGAGCTGTTTTTT.

This chain joins TRBV7-9 and TRBJ1-1, with D possibly TRBD1 on 5 matching bases. Trimming left V 5 bases short and J 1 base short, with 5 bases between. This CDR3 region has 12 residues. Germline values: CDR1 SEHNR, CDR2 FQNEAQ (reference sequence). CDR3 nucleotide sequence: TGTGCCAGCAGCACAGGGAACACTGAAGCTTTCTTT. Its protein product is CASSTGNTEAFF.

The rearrangement links TRBV9 to TRBJ2-5; the match to TRBD2 covers 7 bases. The V gene end was trimmed by 0 bases and the J gene end by 9 bases; junction bases not matched to a gene: 5. This CDR3 spans 13 amino acids. Looked up from germline, CDR1 is SGDLS and CDR2 is YYNGEE. In nucleotides, the CDR3 is TGTGCCAGCAGCGTAGTAGCTCGGGAGGCCCAGTACTTC. This encodes CASSVVAREAQYF.

The chain combines TRBV10-3 with TRBJ2-7; perhaps TRBD1 as D (6 bases). CDR3 size: 13 residues. From germline, CDR1 is ENHRY and CDR2 SYGVKD. V lost 11 bases to trimming and J lost 2 bases, with 16 bases between them. The CDR3, as DNA: TGTGCCGGTACGGCAGGGGACACCTACGAGCAGTACTTC. It encodes CAGTAGDTYEQYF.

The chain joins TRBV5-1 to TRBJ2-5; 8 nucleotides agree with TRBD1. From germline, CDR1 is SGHRS and CDR2 YFSETQ. The CDR3 is 12 residues long. Germline trimming cut 5 bases from V and 7 bases from J; bases unmatched to any gene: 4. The CDR3 region is CASSQDRGTQYF. The CDR3 nucleotides are TGCGCCAGCAGTCAAGACAGGGGGACCCAGTACTTC.

V gene TRBV3-1 (or the pseudogene TRBV3-2) combines with J gene TRBJ1-1; unclear D gene. The CDR3 is made up of 13 amino acids. V lost 6 bases and J 3 bases, leaving 11 bases between the germline ends. The germline CDR1 and CDR2 sequences are LGHDT and YNNKEL (reference sequence). DNA of the CDR3: TGTGCCAGCAGGGGTGGGTCGTACACTGAAGCTTTCTTT. Amino acids: CASRGGSYTEAFF.

The chain recombines TRBV29-1 with TRBJ2-1; possibly TRBD1 or TRBD2 for D (5 bases each). The V end was cut by 4 bases, the J end by 7 bases, with 8 bases between. In germline, CDR1 is SQVTM, CDR2 ANQGSEA. This CDR3 region has 11 residues. CDR3 nucleotides: TGCAGCGTTGGGGGCGGGAATGAGCAGTTCTTC. As protein: CSVGGGNEQFF.

This chain joins TRBV28 and TRBJ1-5; D is perhaps TRBD1 (6 bases). CDR1 and CDR2 from the germline V gene are MDHEN and SYDVKM. The V end lost 3 bases, the J end lost 4 bases, and 16 bases lay between the germline ends. This CDR3 has 16 residues. This CDR3 reads CASSFSARGPNQPQHF. CDR3 DNA sequence: TGTGCCAGCAGTTTCTCGGCCAGGGGACCGAATCAGCCCCAGCATTTT.

This clone was detected only a few times. V gene TRBV5-1 combines with J gene TRBJ1-2; perhaps TRBD1 as D (5 bases). The CDR3 extends over 14 amino acids. Germline CDR1 and CDR2: SGHRS and YFSETQ. V gave up 0 bases and J gave up 2 bases, with 8 bases separating them. The CDR3 reads CASSLEWGNYGYTF. The CDR3, as DNA: TGCGCCAGCAGCTTGGAGTGGGGGAACTATGGCTACACCTTC.

This clone was seen only a few times. The chain joins TRBV7-2 to TRBJ1-5; 9 nucleotides line up with TRBD1. Trimming removed 2 bases from V and 6 bases from J; junction bases left unmatched: 5. The germline V gene encodes CDR1 SGHTA and CDR2 FQGNSA. The CDR3 consists of 15 residues. Here the CDR3 reads CASSLLTGGFQPQHF. CDR3 in DNA: TGTGCCAGCAGCTTATTGACAGGGGGATTTCAGCCCCAGCATTTT.

The chain joins TRBV12-3 or TRBV12-4 to TRBJ1-2, with unresolved D. The CDR3 loop spans 13 amino acids. Trimming cost V 5 bases and J 2 bases, with 9 bases left between them. CDR3 sequence (DNA): TGTGCCAGCAGTAACTCGCAGAACTATGGCTACACCTTC. Residues: CASSNSQNYGYTF.

V is TRBV7-2 and J is TRBJ2-5; D not resolved. Trimming took off 0 bases at V and 1 base at J, with 15 bases between the two ends. The CDR3 runs 17 residues. The V gene's germline CDR1 is SGHTA and CDR2 FQGNSA. The CDR3 coding sequence is TGTGCCAGCAGCTTAGCGCCTTACAGTAAATTCCAAGAGACCCAGTACTTC. It yields the protein CASSLAPYSKFQETQYF. Looking up the rest from reference TRBV7-2 and TRBJ2-5 gives the full variable domain: GAGVSQSPSNKVTEKGKDVELRCDPISGHTALYWYRQSLGQGLEFLIYFQGNSAPDKSGLPSDRFSAERTGGSVSTLTIQRTQQEDSAVYLCASSLAPYSKFQETQYFGPGTRLLVL.

This chain connects TRBV7-4 to TRBJ1-2; 9 nucleotides align to TRBD1. V was pared by 10 bases and J by 7 bases, with 19 bases of the junction left unmatched. Germline V gene data show CDR1 as SGHVT and CDR2 as SQSDAQ. CDR3 length equals 16 residues. In DNA form, the CDR3 reads TGTGCCATCACTGCGTTACAGGGGGCGTCAATAGGTGGCTACACCTTC. As protein: CAITALQGASIGGYTF.

V and J are TRBV19 and TRBJ1-3; 8 nucleotides match TRBD1. The CDR3 has 17 amino acids. V lost 1 base, J lost 0 bases, and 5 bases stayed unmatched. In germline, CDR1 is LNHDA, CDR2 SQIVND (reference sequence). CDR3 sequence (DNA): TGTGCCAGTAGTATAGGCGGGACAGGTCACTCTGGAAACACCATATATTTT. Encoded protein: CASSIGGTGHSGNTIYF.

In its sample, this clone was seen a few times. The V and J genes are TRBV4-3 and TRBJ2-1; 8 nucleotides match TRBD2. V lost 0 bases and J lost 10; bases outside the gene matches: 14. The CDR3 totals 17 residues. From germline, CDR1 is LGHNA and CDR2 YSLEER. CDR3 coding DNA: TGCGCCAGCAGCCAAGATTTGCGGGGGGCCCGCGAGGAAGAGCAGTTCTTC. This sequence encodes CASSQDLRGAREEEQFF.

The chain is built from TRBV2 and TRBJ2-5; D not resolved. Germline V gene lookup returns CDR1 SNHLY and CDR2 FYNNEI. This CDR3 has 11 residues. Trimming took off 1 base at V and 4 bases at J, with 1 base between the two ends. This chain's CDR3 is CASSEGETQYF. In nucleotides, the CDR3 is TGTGCCAGCAGTGAAGGAGAGACCCAGTACTTC.

The chain employs TRBV3-1 (or the pseudogene TRBV3-2) and TRBJ2-7; TRBD1 agrees at 9 bases. CDR1 and CDR2 (germline): LGHDT, YNNKEL (reference sequence). Unmatched junction bases numbered 9, after V lost 8 bases and J lost 1 base. The CDR3 length is 15 residues. CDR3 in amino acids: CASRPGTGPSYEQYF. The CDR3 nucleotides are TGTGCCAGCCGTCCCGGGACAGGGCCTTCCTACGAGCAGTACTTC.

This clone appeared a few times. The chain is built from TRBV4-3 and TRBJ2-1; a possible D gene is TRBD2 (6 bases). Germline-derived CDR1 and CDR2 are LGHNA and YSLEER. The CDR3 consists of 16 residues. V was clipped by 0 bases and J by 2 bases, with 11 bases between them. The CDR3, as DNA: TGCGCCAGCAGCCAAGAACCCAGGACTACCTACAATGAGCAGTTCTTC. It specifies CASSQEPRTTYNEQFF.

V gene TRBV4-3 combines with J gene TRBJ2-1; 9 positions match TRBD2. The CDR3 loop spans 17 amino acids. From germline, CDR1 is LGHNA and CDR2 YSLEER. V shed 0 bases and J 9 bases; nucleotides not matched to a gene: 12. The CDR3 is CASSQELLAGFYSEQFF. The CDR3 DNA reads as TGCGCCAGCAGCCAAGAATTACTAGCGGGTTTTTACTCTGAGCAGTTCTTC.

The rearrangement joins TRBV15 to TRBJ2-5; D possibly corresponds to TRBD2 (7 bases). Trimming removed 3 bases from V and 4 bases from J, with 21 bases in between. Germline V gene sequence: CDR1 LNHNV, CDR2 YYDKDF (reference sequence). The CDR3 loop spans 17 amino acids. CDR3 in DNA: TGTGCCACCAGCAGTCCTCCAGGGCGGGGGCATGGAGAGACCCAGTACTTC. It yields the protein CATSSPPGRGHGETQYF. Full variable domain (outside the CDR3, taken from reference TRBV15 and TRBJ2-5): DAMVIQNPRYQVTQFGKPVTLSCSQTLNHNVMYWYQQKSSQAPKLLFHYYDKDFNNEADTPDNFQSRRPNTSFCFLDIRSPGLGDTAMYLCATSSPPGRGHGETQYFGPGTRLLVL.

The J gene is TRBJ2-7, the V gene TRBV27; 7 positions match TRBD2. Germline trimming cut 6 bases from V and 2 bases from J; bases unmatched to any gene: 13. CDR1 and CDR2 from the germline V gene are MNHEY and SMNVEV (reference sequence). CDR3 length: 16 residues. The CDR3 sequence: CASSPRTRGLTYEQYF. CDR3 in DNA: TGTGCCAGCAGCCCACGGACGCGGGGGTTAACCTACGAGCAGTACTTC.

V usage is TRBV10-3 and J usage is TRBJ1-1, with D perhaps matching TRBD1 (6 bases). CDR1 is ENHRY and CDR2 is SYGVKD in the germline V gene. V lost 11 bases and J lost 1, with 14 bases in between. This CDR3 comprises 13 residues. The CDR3 DNA follows: TGTGCCCATCAAGGACAGCAGAACACTGAAGCTTTCTTT. Its protein is CAHQGQQNTEAFF.

This chain links TRBV7-3 with TRBJ2-3; TRBD2 aligns across 9 bases. The germline gives CDR1 SGHTA, CDR2 FQGTGA. J gave up 5 bases and V 10 bases, and 7 bases lay outside the gene matches. CDR3 length equals 13 residues. CDR3 sequence (DNA): TGTGCCACCGGCGTGCGGGAGGGAGATACGCAGTATTTT. It yields the protein CATGVREGDTQYF.

This clone has a single count. The chain has TRBV5-5 and TRBJ1-5; D possibly corresponds to TRBD1 (5 bases). There are 15 residues in the CDR3. Trimming shortened V by 2 bases and J by 7 bases, and 16 bases separated the two germline ends. Germline-derived CDR1 and CDR2 are SGHKS and YYEKEE (reference sequence). This CDR3 is CASSLSRVVGQPQHF. CDR3 in DNA: TGTGCCAGCAGCTTAAGCAGGGTAGTCGGCCAGCCCCAGCATTTT.

This chain links TRBV19 with TRBJ1-6; D gene ambiguous. This CDR3 is built from 14 residues. Germline V lookup: CDR1 LNHDA, CDR2 SQIVND (reference sequence). V was trimmed by 0 bases and J by 7 bases, leaving 7 bases between them. DNA for the CDR3: TGTGCCAGTAGTATAGATAGGAGCAATTCACCCCTCCACTTT. This translates into CASSIDRSNSPLHF.